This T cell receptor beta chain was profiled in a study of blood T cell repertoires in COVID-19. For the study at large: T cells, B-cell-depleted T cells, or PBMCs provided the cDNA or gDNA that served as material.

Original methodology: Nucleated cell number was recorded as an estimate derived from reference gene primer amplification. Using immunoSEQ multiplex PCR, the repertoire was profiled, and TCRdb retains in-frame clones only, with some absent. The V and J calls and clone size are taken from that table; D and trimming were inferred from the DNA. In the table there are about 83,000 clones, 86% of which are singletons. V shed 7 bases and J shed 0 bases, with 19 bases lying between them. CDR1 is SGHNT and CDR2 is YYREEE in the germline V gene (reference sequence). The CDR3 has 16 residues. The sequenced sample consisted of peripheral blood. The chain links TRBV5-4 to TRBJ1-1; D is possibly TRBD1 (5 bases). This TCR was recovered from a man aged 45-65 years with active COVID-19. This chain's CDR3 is CASHLTGRGLNTEAFF. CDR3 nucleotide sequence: TGTGCCAGCCACTTGACCGGGCGGGGCCTGAACACTGAAGCTTTCTTT. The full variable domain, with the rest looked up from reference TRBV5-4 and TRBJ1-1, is ETGVTQSPTHLIKTRGQQVTLRCSSQSGHNTVSWYQQALGQGPQFIFQYYREEENGRGNFPPRFSGLQFPNYSSELNVNALELDDSALYLCASHLTGRGLNTEAFFGQGTRLTVV.